Listed below are T cell receptor beta chains from one sample, sequenced in a study of control samples from healthy donors and cancer patients. Measured with immunoSEQ multiplex PCR; TCRdb has only the in-frame clones, and not every one. The table has approximately 30,000 clones, 94% seen once. Sample: blood. These TCRs come from a man in his 60s in good health. Each CDR3 is given with its conserved first and last residue. A D gene is named only where the DNA matches it firmly.

>TRBV29-1|TRBJ1-2|.
CSVRPGGIKGYTF
TGCAGCGTGCGCCCGGGCGGCATTAAAGGCTACACCTTC
>TRBV24-1|TRBJ1-1|.
CATSPPRFTEAFF
TGTGCCACCAGTCCCCCTCGGTTCACTGAAGCTTTCTTT
>TRBV19|TRBJ2-1|TRBD1
CASIPRQGPYNEQFF
TGTGCCAGTATCCCCAGACAGGGGCCCTACAATGAGCAGTTCTTC
>TRBV27|TRBJ1-6|.
CASPRGCSPAKMSPSPLHF
TGTGCCAGCCCGAGGGGTTGTAGTCCGGCCAAAATGTCCCCTTCACCCCTCCACTTT
>TRBV18|TRBJ1-1|.
CASSGVPMNTEAFF
TGTGCCAGCTCCGGGGTCCCCATGAACACTGAAGCTTTCTTT
>TRBV7-6|TRBJ1-1|.
CASSLAGYGTEAFF
TGTGCCAGCAGCTTAGCAGGGTATGGCACTGAAGCTTTCTTT
>TRBV6-2/TRBV6-3|TRBJ2-1|TRBD2
CASSYGGGAGGSYNEQFF
TGTGCCAGCAGTTACGGCGGGGGGGCCGGAGGCTCCTACAATGAGCAGTTCTTC
>TRBV27|TRBJ1-5|.
CASSTRYTDQPQHF
TGTGCCAGCAGTACGCGTTACACTGATCAGCCCCAGCATTTT
>TRBV7-9|TRBJ1-4|.
CASSNPEATNEKLFF
TGTGCCAGCAGCAACCCAGAGGCAACTAATGAAAAACTGTTTTTT
>TRBV11-2|TRBJ2-7|.
CASSPSGANSYEQYF
TGTGCCAGCAGCCCGTCGGGGGCTAACTCCTACGAGCAGTACTTC
>TRBV18|TRBJ2-7|.
CASSPPASYEQYF
TGTGCCAGCTCACCACCGGCGTCCTACGAGCAGTACTTC
>TRBV3-1/TRBV3-2|TRBJ2-2|TRBD2
CARSQGLAGGAGELFF
TGTGCCCGCAGCCAAGGGCTAGCGGGGGGGGCCGGGGAGCTGTTTTTT
>TRBV5-4|TRBJ1-1|.
CASSYNTVGAAFF
TGTGCCAGCAGCTACAATACCGTTGGTGCCGCTTTCTTT
>TRBV28|TRBJ2-7|TRBD1
CASSPIGVGQEISYEQYF
TGTGCCAGCAGTCCAATCGGAGTAGGACAGGAAATTTCCTACGAGCAGTACTTC
>TRBV18|TRBJ1-1|.
CASSPEEISNTEAFF
TGTGCCAGCTCACCAGAGGAGATCTCAAACACTGAAGCTTTCTTT
>TRBV7-9|TRBJ1-1|TRBD1
CASSLGTGVNTEAFF
TGTGCCAGCAGCTTAGGGACAGGGGTGAACACTGAAGCTTTCTTT
>TRBV4-1|TRBJ2-1|.
CASSQEVRGSYNEQFF
TGCGCCAGCAGCCAAGAAGTCCGTGGCTCCTACAATGAGCAGTTCTTC
>TRBV30|TRBJ2-1|.
CAWSVRGQGSYNEQFF
TGTGCCTGGAGTGTACGAGGGCAGGGGAGCTACAATGAGCAGTTCTTC
>TRBV27|TRBJ1-5|TRBD1
CASSLGTGYSNQPQHF
TGTGCCAGCAGTTTAGGGACAGGGTATAGCAATCAGCCCCAGCATTTT
>TRBV19|TRBJ2-1|.
CASSITPGERGFF
TGTGCCAGTAGTATTACACCCGGGGAGAGAGGGTTCTTC
>TRBV11-2|TRBJ1-5|.
CASSLGGHSNQPQHF
TGTGCCAGCAGCTTAGGAGGACATTCCAATCAGCCCCAGCATTTT
>TRBV19|TRBJ1-6|.
CASSIVIGNSPLHF
TGTGCCAGTAGTATAGTGATAGGGAATTCACCCCTCCACTTT
>TRBV7-2|TRBJ2-7|.
CASSRNYYEQYF
TGTGCCAGCAGCCGAAACTACTACGAGCAGTACTTC
>TRBV7-9|TRBJ2-7|TRBD1
CASSLGRSTGGSQYEQYF
TGTGCCAGCAGCTTAGGCAGGTCCACAGGGGGCTCTCAGTACGAGCAGTACTTC
>TRBV25-1|TRBJ1-2|.
CASSPTGPQGHGYTF
TGTGCCAGCAGTCCCACCGGACCCCAAGGTCATGGCTACACCTTC